This entry lists 22 T cell receptor beta chains sequenced from one sample in a study of cytomegalovirus exposure and HLA in healthy donors. The PCR used 60 Vbeta and 13 Jbeta primers. Measured with immunoSEQ multiplex PCR; TCRdb has only the in-frame clones, and not every one. Of about 150,000 clones in the sample, about 85% were seen once. The sequenced sample consisted of PBMCs. The receptors were gathered from a woman aged 18-29 years in good health and CMV-seronegative.

A note on this clone: This same CDR3 is encoded by further DNA sequences in the sample. V gene TRBV4-3 combines with J gene TRBJ1-3; 9 positions match TRBD1. In germline, CDR1 is LGHNA, CDR2 YSLEER. J lost 1 base, V lost 1 base, and 2 bases had no gene match. This CDR3 spans 16 amino acids. CDR3 bases: TGCGCCAGCAGCCAAGGCGACAGGGGGTCTGGAAACACCATATATTTT. Residues: CASSQGDRGSGNTIYF.

This rearrangement joins TRBV7-2 to TRBJ1-2, with D tentatively TRBD1 (6 bases). CDR3 length equals 14 residues. CDR1 SGHTA and CDR2 FQGNSA come from the germline V gene. V was cut by 1 base and J by 7 bases, with 13 bases left in between. The CDR3 DNA reads TGTGCCAGCAGCTTAGTGGGGGCGGGGGGTGGCTACACCTTC. Encoded protein: CASSLVGAGGGYTF. Full variable domain (remainder filled in from reference TRBV7-2 and TRBJ1-2): GAGVSQSPSNKVTEKGKDVELRCDPISGHTALYWYRQSLGQGLEFLIYFQGNSAPDKSGLPSDRFSAERTGGSVSTLTIQRTQQEDSAVYLCASSLVGAGGGYTFGSGTRLTVV.

The chain is built from TRBV28 and TRBJ1-2; D unclear. Trimming took 2 bases from V and 7 from J, leaving 8 bases between them. CDR1 is MDHEN, CDR2 SYDVKM, per germline. The CDR3 is 12 amino acids. CDR3 loop: CASSLGQAGYTF. In DNA, the CDR3 is TGTGCCAGCAGTTTAGGCCAGGCTGGCTACACCTTC.

The chain uses TRBV6-5 and TRBJ1-2; 7 nucleotides agree with TRBD1. V dropped 6 bases and J dropped 0; count of bases not matched to a gene: 7. Germline-derived CDR1 and CDR2 are MNHEY and SVGAGI. There are 15 residues in the CDR3. In DNA form, the CDR3 reads TGTGCCAGCAGGAGGGGACAGAGAACTAACTATGGCTACACCTTC. Translation: CASRRGQRTNYGYTF.

The CDR3 loop reads CASSPTGVPHNYGYTF. CDR3 in DNA: TGTGCCAGCTCACCAACAGGGGTACCGCATAACTATGGCTACACCTTC. The chain couples TRBV18 to TRBJ1-2; 7 bases match TRBD1. Germline assignment: CDR1 KGHSH and CDR2 LQKENI. V was clipped by 2 bases and J by 1 base; unmatched bases: 7. The CDR3 is 16 amino acids.

The rearrangement links TRBV5-4 to TRBJ2-7; the match to TRBD2 covers 8 bases. V was clipped by 4 bases and J by 6 bases; unmatched bases: 9. This CDR3 spans 14 amino acids. The V gene's germline CDR1 is SGHNT and CDR2 YYREEE (reference sequence). The CDR3 DNA reads as TGTGCCAGCAGCCGTAGCGGGGCCCCTGTCGAGCAGTACTTC. The encoded protein is CASSRSGAPVEQYF.

Points on this clone: Other DNA sequences from this sample encode an identical CDR3 as well. This chain connects TRBV5-1 to TRBJ2-7; 14 nucleotides match TRBD2. Germline V gene lookup returns CDR1 SGHRS and CDR2 YFSETQ. The CDR3 covers 16 residues. The junction had 3 bases not matched to a gene; V was cut back by 0 bases and J by 4 bases. The CDR3 DNA sequence: TGCGCCAGCAGCTTGGGCGGGACTAGCGGGAGTTACGAGCAGTACTTC. Protein: CASSLGGTSGSYEQYF.

There are a few counts of this clone. This rearrangement joins TRBV2 to TRBJ1-4; D is unresolved. From germline, CDR1 is SNHLY and CDR2 FYNNEI. V shed 6 bases and J shed 5 bases, with 10 bases lying between them. CDR3 length equals 13 residues. CDR3 sequence reads: CASRGGSNEKLFF. For the CDR3, the DNA is TGTGCCAGCAGAGGAGGGTCCAATGAAAAACTGTTTTTT.

This clone has more than one count but fewer than ten. V usage is TRBV27 and J usage is TRBJ2-5; 9 bases agree with TRBD1. TRBJ2-7 matches the DNA end more closely, so the J call is doubtful. Germline V gene lookup returns CDR1 MNHEY and CDR2 SMNVEV (reference sequence). This CDR3 has 14 residues. The CDR3 sequence is CASSLGQGVYEQYF. The DNA for the CDR3 is TGTGCCAGCAGCCTGGGACAGGGTGTGTACGAGCAGTACTTC.

In this sample, this clone turned up a few times. V and J are TRBV4-1 and TRBJ1-1; D remains unclear. Germline lookup yields CDR1 MGHRA and CDR2 YSYEKL. The CDR3 is made up of 13 amino acids. V was pared by 4 bases and J by 4 bases, with 10 bases between. This CDR3 is CASSLLGGTEAFF. The CDR3 nucleotides read TGCGCCAGCAGCCTTCTCGGAGGCACTGAAGCTTTCTTT.

The chain couples TRBV11-2 to TRBJ2-1; 7 nucleotides line up with TRBD1. Germline CDR1 reads SGHAT; CDR2 reads FQNNGV. The V segment lost 2 bases and the J segment 9 bases; nucleotides outside the gene matches: 7. The CDR3 sequence is 14 residues long. In DNA, the CDR3 is TGTGCCAGCAGCTTACGACAGGGTCGCGGTGAGCAGTTCTTC. It yields the protein CASSLRQGRGEQFF.

The genes are TRBV18 and TRBJ1-2; 10 bases agree with TRBD1. The germline CDR1 and CDR2 sequences are KGHSH and LQKENI. The CDR3 totals 15 residues. With 3 bases clipped from V and 2 bases from J, the junction kept 3 bases outside the gene matches. The CDR3 region is CASSPGQGRNYGYTF. The CDR3 coding sequence is TGTGCCAGCTCACCGGGACAGGGGAGAAACTATGGCTACACCTTC.

This sequence joins TRBV5-4 and TRBJ2-3; 9 bases match TRBD2. From germline, CDR1 is SGHNT and CDR2 YYREEE (reference sequence). The junction had 13 bases not matched to a gene; V was cut back by 3 bases and J by 8 bases. CDR3 length equals 16 residues. CDR3 sequence: CASSYFSGGQSGTQYF. The CDR3 region has the DNA TGTGCCAGCAGCTACTTTAGCGGGGGCCAATCCGGTACGCAGTATTTT.

V and J are TRBV30 and TRBJ1-2; D is perhaps TRBD1 (5 bases). Germline loops: CDR1 GTSNPN, CDR2 SVGIG (reference sequence). This CDR3 is built from 15 residues. Deletions cut 2 bases from V and 5 bases from J, with 18 bases between. The CDR3 DNA is TGTGCCTGGAGTTTGGGAGGGACCGCGGGATATGGCTACACCTTC. This sequence encodes CAWSLGGTAGYGYTF. Together with reference TRBV30 and TRBJ1-2, the CDR3 gives the full variable domain: SQTIHQWPATLVQPVGSPLSLECTVEGTSNPNLYWYRQAAGRGLQLLFYSVGIGQISSEVPQNLSASRPQDRQFILSSKKLLLSDSGFYLCAWSLGGTAGYGYTFGSGTRLTVV.

The rearrangement uses TRBV4-3 and TRBJ2-1; TRBD2 aligns across 11 bases. The CDR3 spans 16 residues. V lost 1 base and J lost 8; bases outside the gene matches: 7. Germline V gives CDR1 LGHNA, CDR2 YSLEER. CDR3: CASSQALAGGWDEQFF. CDR3 coding DNA: TGCGCCAGCAGCCAAGCGCTAGCGGGGGGTTGGGATGAGCAGTTCTTC.

The DNA for the CDR3 is TGTGCCAGCAGTTTGTCTAGCGGGAGGGTTTTCGGTGAGCAGTTCTTC. It translates to CASSLSSGRVFGEQFF. This chain uses TRBV28 with TRBJ2-1, with 12 bases lining up with TRBD2. The junction had 9 bases not matched to a gene; V was cut back by 3 bases and J by 9 bases. The CDR3 has 16 residues. Germline-derived CDR1 and CDR2 are MDHEN and SYDVKM.

V is TRBV29-1 and J is TRBJ1-1; TRBD1 matches 11 bases. Per the germline V gene, CDR1 is SQVTM and CDR2 is ANQGSEA. V lost 7 bases and J lost 8; bases outside the gene matches: 6. CDR3 length: 12 amino acids. The CDR3 spells CSADRGLSEAFF. The CDR3 coding sequence is TGCAGCGCGGACAGGGGGCTTTCAGAAGCTTTCTTT.

In this sample, this clone turned up a few times. V and J are TRBV7-9 and TRBJ1-5; no firm D call. The CDR3 has 12 residues. V was cut by 4 bases and J by 9 bases, with 10 bases left in between. Germline V CDR1 and CDR2: SEHNR, FQNEAQ (reference sequence). The CDR3 nucleotides read TGTGCCAGCAGCTCGAGCCTTGGGCCCCAGCATTTT. Amino acid sequence: CASSSSLGPQHF.

The chain uses TRBV20-1 and TRBJ2-7, with TRBD2 as a possible D gene (5 bases). CDR1 and CDR2 (germline): DFQATT, SNEGSKA (reference sequence). V was trimmed by 3 bases and J by 4 bases, leaving 7 bases between them. The CDR3 contains 11 residues. CDR3 nucleotides: TGCAGTGCTAGGGGAGTTTACGAGCAGTACTTC. This sequence encodes CSARGVYEQYF.

The V gene is TRBV9, the J gene TRBJ1-2; tentatively, D is TRBD1 (5 bases). This CDR3 contains 15 residues. CDR1 and CDR2 from the germline V gene are SGDLS and YYNGEE. Trimming left V 3 bases short and J 1 base short, with 13 bases between. The CDR3 DNA follows: TGTGCCAGCAGCGCCCTTTCAGGGATTAACTATGGCTACACCTTC. The encoded protein is CASSALSGINYGYTF.

The chain employs TRBV4-1 and TRBJ2-5, with 7 positions matching TRBD2. In germline, CDR1 is MGHRA, CDR2 YSYEKL. Trimming at V came to 1 base and at J to 0 bases, leaving 5 bases not matched to a gene. The CDR3 is made up of 16 amino acids. This CDR3 is CASSQGAGRYQETQYF. In nucleotides, the CDR3 is TGCGCCAGCAGCCAAGGAGCGGGACGGTACCAAGAGACCCAGTACTTC.

V gene TRBV11-3 combines with J gene TRBJ2-7, with 7 bases fitting TRBD1. Germline assignment: CDR1 SGHNT and CDR2 YENEEA. V trimming: 0 bases; J trimming: 4 bases; junction bases outside the gene matches: 9. CDR3 length: 16 amino acids. The CDR3 nucleotides are TGTGCCAGCAGCTTAGATTTAAGTGGGACAGAGTACGAGCAGTACTTC. Translated, it gives CASSLDLSGTEYEQYF.